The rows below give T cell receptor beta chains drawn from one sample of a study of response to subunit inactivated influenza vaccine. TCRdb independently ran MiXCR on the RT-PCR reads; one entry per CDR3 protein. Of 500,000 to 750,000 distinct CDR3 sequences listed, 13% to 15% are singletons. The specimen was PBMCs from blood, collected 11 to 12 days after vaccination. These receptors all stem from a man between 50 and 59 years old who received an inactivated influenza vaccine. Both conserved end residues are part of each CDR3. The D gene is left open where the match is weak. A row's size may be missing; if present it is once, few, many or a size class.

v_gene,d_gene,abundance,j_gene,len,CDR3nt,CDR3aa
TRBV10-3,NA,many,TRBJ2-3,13,TGTGCCGTCGCGGATATCCCCATAGATACGCAGTATTTT,CAVADIPIDTQYF
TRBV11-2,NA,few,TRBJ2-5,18,TGTGCCAGCAGCTTAGGACTTTTGGCAGGGAGTCGCCAAGAGACCCAGTACTTC,CASSLGLLAGSRQETQYF
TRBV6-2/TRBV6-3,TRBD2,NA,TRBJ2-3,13,TGTGCCAGCATGGCGGGAGTGGGAGATACGCAGTATTTT,CASMAGVGDTQYF
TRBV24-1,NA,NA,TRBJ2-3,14,TGTGCCACCAGTGATCCGGGTCGGACAAATACGCAGTATTTT,CATSDPGRTNTQYF
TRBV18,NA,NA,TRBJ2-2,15,TGTGCCAGCTCACCTAGTACAACAGACACCGGGGAGCTGTTTTTT,CASSPSTTDTGELFF
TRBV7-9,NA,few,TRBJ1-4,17,TGTGCCAGCAGCTTCGGTTCGCTGGTGAGGGCGGATGAAAAACTGTTTTTT,CASSFGSLVRADEKLFF
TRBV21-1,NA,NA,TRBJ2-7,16,TGTGCCAGCAGCGGACTTGAGGAGACAGTAGACGACGAGCAGTACTTC,CASSGLEETVDDEQYF
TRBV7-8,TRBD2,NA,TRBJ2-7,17,TGTGCCAGCAGCTTAGCGGGACTAGCGGGGCTAAACTACGAGCAGTACTTC,CASSLAGLAGLNYEQYF
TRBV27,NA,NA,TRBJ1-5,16,TGTGCCAGCAGTTTATTAAGGGCCTTGGGCAATCAGCCCCAGCATTTT,CASSLLRALGNQPQHF
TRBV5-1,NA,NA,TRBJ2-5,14,TGCGCCAGCAGTTGGGGTAGCGGCCAAGAGACCCAGTACTTC,CASSWGSGQETQYF
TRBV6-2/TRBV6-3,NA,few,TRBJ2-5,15,TGTGCCAGCAGTTACCGGCCAGCGGTGGGGGAGACCCAGTACTTC,CASSYRPAVGETQYF
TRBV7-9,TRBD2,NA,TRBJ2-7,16,TGTGCCAGCAGCCCTTGGACTAGTGGCGGGTCCTACGAGCAGTACTTC,CASSPWTSGGSYEQYF
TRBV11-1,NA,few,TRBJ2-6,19,TGTGCCAGCAGCCCCGGACGTGGCCACTATTACTCTGGGGCCAACGTCCTGACTTTC,CASSPGRGHYYSGANVLTF
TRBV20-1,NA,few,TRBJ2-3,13,TGCAGTGCTAGAGCAGTGGAAACAGATACGCAGTATTTT,CSARAVETDTQYF
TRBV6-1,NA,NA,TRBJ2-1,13,TGTGCCAGCTCCCTTGGGGGGATCGATGAGCAGTTCTTC,CASSLGGIDEQFF
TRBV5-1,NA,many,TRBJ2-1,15,TGCGCCAGCAGCTTAGCAGCGAGCTCCTACAATGAGCAGTTCTTC,CASSLAASSYNEQFF
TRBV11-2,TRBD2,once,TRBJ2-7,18,TGTGCCAGCAGCTCTTTGACTAGCGGGAGTTTGAGAGGCTACGAGCAGTACTTC,CASSSLTSGSLRGYEQYF